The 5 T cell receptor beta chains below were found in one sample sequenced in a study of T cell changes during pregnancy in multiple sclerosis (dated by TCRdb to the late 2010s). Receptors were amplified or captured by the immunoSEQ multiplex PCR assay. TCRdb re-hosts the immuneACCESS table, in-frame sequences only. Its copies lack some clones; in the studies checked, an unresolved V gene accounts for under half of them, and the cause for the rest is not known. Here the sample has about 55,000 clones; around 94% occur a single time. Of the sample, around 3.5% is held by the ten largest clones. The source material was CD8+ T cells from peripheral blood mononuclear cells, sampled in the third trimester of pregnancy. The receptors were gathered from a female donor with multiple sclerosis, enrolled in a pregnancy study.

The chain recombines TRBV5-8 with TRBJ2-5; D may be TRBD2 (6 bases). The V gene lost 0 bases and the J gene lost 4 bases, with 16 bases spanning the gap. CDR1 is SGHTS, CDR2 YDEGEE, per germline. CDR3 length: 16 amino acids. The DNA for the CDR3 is TGTGCCAGCAGCTTGGAATGGGGGGAATCCGGAGAGACCCAGTACTTC. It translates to CASSLEWGESGETQYF.

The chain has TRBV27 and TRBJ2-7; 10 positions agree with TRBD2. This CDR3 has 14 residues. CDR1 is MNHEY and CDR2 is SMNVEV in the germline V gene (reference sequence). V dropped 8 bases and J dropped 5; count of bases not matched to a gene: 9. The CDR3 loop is CASGLKREGNEQYF. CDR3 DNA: TGTGCCAGCGGACTGAAGCGGGAGGGTAACGAGCAGTACTTC.

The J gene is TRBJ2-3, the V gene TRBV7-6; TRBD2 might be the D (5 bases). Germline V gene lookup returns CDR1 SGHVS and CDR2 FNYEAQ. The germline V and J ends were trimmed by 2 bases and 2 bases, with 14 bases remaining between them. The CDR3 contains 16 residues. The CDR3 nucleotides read TGTGCCAGCAGCTTATCAGCGGAAGTATACACAGATACGCAGTATTTT. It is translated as CASSLSAEVYTDTQYF.

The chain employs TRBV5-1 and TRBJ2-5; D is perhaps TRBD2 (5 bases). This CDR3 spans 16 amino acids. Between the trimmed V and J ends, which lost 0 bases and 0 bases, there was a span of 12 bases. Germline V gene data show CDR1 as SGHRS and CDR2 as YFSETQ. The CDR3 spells CASSLEASLYQETQYF. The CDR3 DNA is TGCGCCAGCAGCTTGGAGGCTAGCCTGTACCAAGAGACCCAGTACTTC.

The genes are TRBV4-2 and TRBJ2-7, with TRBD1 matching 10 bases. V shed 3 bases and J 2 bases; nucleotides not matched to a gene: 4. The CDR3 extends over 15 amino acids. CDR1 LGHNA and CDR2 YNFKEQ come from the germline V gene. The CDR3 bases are TGTGCCAGCAGCCAGGACGGGACAGGGGCCTACGAGCAGTACTTC. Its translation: CASSQDGTGAYEQYF.